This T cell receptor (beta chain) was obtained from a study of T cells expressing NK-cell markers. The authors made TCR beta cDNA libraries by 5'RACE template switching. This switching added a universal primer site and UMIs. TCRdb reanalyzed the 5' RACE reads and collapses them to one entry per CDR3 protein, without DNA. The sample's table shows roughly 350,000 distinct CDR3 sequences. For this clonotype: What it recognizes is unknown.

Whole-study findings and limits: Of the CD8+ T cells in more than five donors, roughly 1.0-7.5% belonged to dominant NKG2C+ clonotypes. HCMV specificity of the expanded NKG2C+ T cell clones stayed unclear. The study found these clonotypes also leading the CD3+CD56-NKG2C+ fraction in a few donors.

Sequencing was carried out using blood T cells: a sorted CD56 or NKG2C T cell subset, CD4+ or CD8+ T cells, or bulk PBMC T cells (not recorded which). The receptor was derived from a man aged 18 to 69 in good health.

CDR3 region: CASSARLAANSPLHF. The V and J genes are TRBV7-8 and TRBJ1-6. Germline V gene lookup returns CDR1 SGHVS and CDR2 FQNEAQ. CDR3 size: 15 residues.